The 15 T cell receptor beta chains in this list originate from one sample, sequenced in a study of blood T cell repertoires in COVID-19. The repertoire was sequenced with immunoSEQ multiplex PCR; TCRdb's copy has only in-frame clones and lacks some. This sample yields about 150,000 clones, of which 88% are seen a single time; more than 2.5% belongs to the top ten. Sequencing input: peripheral blood. The source of these receptors is a human donor with COVID-19, enrolled during active disease. The donor label of this sample is uncertain.

The rearrangement links TRBV7-6 to TRBJ1-2, with 10 bases that match TRBD1. Germline CDR1 SGHVS, CDR2 FNYEAQ. The CDR3 extends over 15 amino acids. The V and J ends lost 2 bases and 1 base, in that order; junction bases with no gene match: 1. CDR3 amino acids: CASSLRTGGNYGYTF. The CDR3 DNA reads as TGTGCCAGCAGCTTAAGGACAGGGGGTAACTATGGCTACACCTTC.

The gene calls are TRBV3-1 (or the pseudogene TRBV3-2) and TRBJ2-7; D remains ambiguous. This CDR3 is 14 amino acids long. Germline CDR1 is LGHDT and CDR2 is YNNKEL (reference sequence). Trimming removed 3 bases at V and 8 bases at J, with 17 bases between. The CDR3 bases are TGTGCCAGCAGCCAGAGCGACCCACTCCTGAAGCAGTACTTC. Its translation is CASSQSDPLLKQYF.

This clone showed up just once. CDR3 amino acids: CASSLERYGYTF. The CDR3, as DNA: TGTGCCAGCAGCTTAGAGCGCTATGGCTACACCTTC. The rearrangement links TRBV7-9 to TRBJ1-2; the D is unclear. Germline V gene data show CDR1 as SEHNR and CDR2 as FQNEAQ (reference sequence). V gave up 1 base and J gave up 4 bases, with 4 bases separating them. This CDR3 has 12 amino acids.

This chain connects TRBV12-3 or TRBV12-4 to TRBJ2-5, with a weak D call TRBD2 (6 bases). CDR3 length: 13 amino acids. The V and J ends lost 7 bases and 5 bases respectively, with 14 bases between them. DNA for the CDR3: TGTGCCAGCACCCCCGGGGGTTTGGAGACCCAGTACTTC. This codes for CASTPGGLETQYF.

CDR3 in DNA: TGTGCCAGCAGCCTTAGACAGACGAGCACAGATACGCAGTATTTT. Translated, it gives CASSLRQTSTDTQYF. The chain recombines TRBV9 with TRBJ2-3; a weak D match, TRBD1 (5 bases). The CDR3 consists of 15 residues. Germline V CDR1 and CDR2: SGDLS, YYNGEE. V dropped 4 bases and J dropped 0 bases, with 12 bases sitting between them.

The chain couples TRBV13 to TRBJ2-3; D not certain. The CDR3 has 14 residues. The germline V and J ends were trimmed by 5 bases and 2 bases, with 11 bases remaining between them. CDR1 and CDR2 from the germline V gene are PRHDT and FYEKMQ (reference sequence). This CDR3 is CASSPRSYTDTQYF. In DNA form, the CDR3 reads TGTGCCAGCAGCCCACGGAGCTACACAGATACGCAGTATTTT.

The rearrangement uses TRBV7-9 and TRBJ1-4; no reliable D call. The V and J ends lost 7 bases and 4 bases respectively, with 13 bases between them. The germline V gene has CDR1 SEHNR and CDR2 FQNEAQ (reference sequence). The CDR3 loop spans 14 amino acids. The CDR3 region is CASTSSSFNEKLFF. CDR3 coding DNA: TGTGCCAGCACTAGCTCGTCGTTTAATGAAAAACTGTTTTTT.

This clone turned up a few times. This chain joins TRBV25-1 and TRBJ1-3; 9 positions match TRBD1. This CDR3 is 17 amino acids long. CDR1 is MGHDK and CDR2 is SYGVNS in the germline V gene. Unmatched junction bases numbered 7, after V lost 4 bases and J lost 0 bases. In DNA form, the CDR3 reads TGTGCCAGCAGTGCACAGGGGGCCATACCCTCTGGAAACACCATATATTTT. Amino acids: CASSAQGAIPSGNTIYF.

The rearrangement links TRBV28 to TRBJ2-1; 7 positions agree with TRBD1. V gave up 5 bases and J gave up 1 base; unmatched junction bases: 5. CDR3 length: 15 amino acids. Germline CDR1 is MDHEN and CDR2 is SYDVKM. The CDR3 DNA sequence: TGTGCCAGCAGTCGGGTGGACAGGTCCTACAATGAGCAGTTCTTC. Translated: CASSRVDRSYNEQFF.

The V and J genes are TRBV5-1 and TRBJ1-3; 8 bases match TRBD1. Per the germline V gene, CDR1 is SGHRS and CDR2 is YFSETQ. V shed 4 bases, J shed 3 bases, and the junction held 12 bases outside the gene matches. CDR3 length equals 17 residues. CDR3 residues: CASSPTTGDLSGNTIYF. The CDR3 nucleotides are TGCGCCAGCAGCCCCACGACAGGGGACCTCAGTGGAAACACCATATATTTT.

The chain uses TRBV6-5 and TRBJ2-3, with 9 bases aligning to TRBD2. This CDR3 spans 15 amino acids. Germline CDR1 MNHEY, CDR2 SVGAGI. V dropped 4 bases and J dropped 2; count of bases not matched to a gene: 4. As DNA, the CDR3 is TGTGCCAGCAGTTTAGCGGGAGACATCACAGATACGCAGTATTTT. Translation: CASSLAGDITDTQYF.

Here the CDR3 DNA reads TGTGCCAGCAGCCTCGGACAGGATAATCAGCCCCAGCATTTT. Amino acid sequence: CASSLGQDNQPQHF. V and J are TRBV3-1 (or the pseudogene TRBV3-2) and TRBJ1-5; 7 nucleotides line up with TRBD1. The CDR3 consists of 14 residues. V lost 4 bases to trimming and J lost 4 bases; unmatched junction nucleotides: 4. Germline-derived CDR1 and CDR2 are LGHDT and YNNKEL (reference sequence).

The chain uses TRBV10-2 and TRBJ1-4; a possible D gene is TRBD1 (5 bases). The length of the CDR3 is 15 residues. Trimming took off 3 bases at V and 2 bases at J, with 10 bases between the two ends. The germline CDR1 and CDR2 sequences are WSHSY and SAAADI. The CDR3 region is CASSDRRGTNEKLFF. Written as DNA, the CDR3 is TGCGCCAGCAGTGATAGGAGGGGCACTAATGAAAAACTGTTTTTT.

The chain combines TRBV5-1 with TRBJ2-5, with 9 bases lining up with TRBD2. V gave up 5 bases and J gave up 3 bases; unmatched junction bases: 8. The CDR3 contains 15 residues. Per germline, CDR1 SGHRS and CDR2 YFSETQ. The CDR3 DNA reads as TGCGCCAGCAGGAAAGGGGTAGCGGGAGAAGAGACCCAGTACTTC. Protein: CASRKGVAGEETQYF.

The J gene is TRBJ1-5, the V gene TRBV30; 8 positions agree with TRBD1. The CDR3 covers 13 residues. Germline V gene lookup returns CDR1 GTSNPN and CDR2 SVGIG (reference sequence). Trimming removed 2 bases from V and 6 bases from J; junction bases left unmatched: 3. The CDR3 protein is CAWSPGGVQPQHF. Written as DNA, the CDR3 is TGTGCCTGGAGTCCAGGGGGCGTTCAGCCCCAGCATTTT.